This T cell receptor beta chain was profiled in a study of T cell repertoires in cytomegalovirus infection. Overall study context: TCR beta signatures that were public indicated CMV infection and matching HLA type.

This clonotype is a singleton in its sample. TCRdb called the reads again in MiXCR, with one record for every CDR3 protein. The data contain 250,000 to 350,000 distinct CDR3 sequences, roughly a quarter of them singletons. The CDR3 spans 19 residues. Germline V gives CDR1 SGHTA, CDR2 FQGNSA. The trim removed 4 bases at V and 4 bases at J, leaving 17 bases unmatched. The sample comprised PBMCs. The V gene is TRBV7-2, the J gene TRBJ2-3; 10 nucleotides line up with TRBD2. The receptor was isolated from a human donor in good health (CMV status not recorded). Some clones in this sample may be carry-over from other donors' samples. The CDR3 sequence: CASSSSGTSAFILPDTQYF. CDR3 bases: TGTGCCAGCAGCTCCTCCGGGACTAGCGCTTTCATCCTCCCAGATACGCAGTATTTT.